The 30 T cell receptor beta chains below come from one sample, sequenced in a study of blood T cell repertoires in COVID-19. The repertoire was sequenced with immunoSEQ multiplex PCR; TCRdb's copy has only in-frame clones and lacks some. The data hold under 300,000 clones, with more than 85% observed a single time. The sequenced material came from peripheral blood. These receptors were taken from a man younger than 30 with active or convalescent COVID-19.

The chain combines TRBV6-1 with TRBJ1-2; 7 bases agree with TRBD1. The CDR3 is 14 amino acids. V lost 1 base and J lost 4; bases outside the gene matches: 3. Germline V gene lookup returns CDR1 MNHNS and CDR2 SASEGT. The CDR3 region is CASSEGTGVYGYTF. In DNA, the CDR3 is TGTGCCAGCAGTGAAGGCACAGGGGTCTATGGCTACACCTTC.

The rearrangement joins TRBV12-3 or TRBV12-4 to TRBJ1-5; TRBD1 matches 7 bases. Trimming removed 5 bases from V and 5 bases from J; junction bases left unmatched: 3. The CDR3 covers 13 residues. The CDR3, as DNA: TGTGCCAGCAGTGGACAGGACCATCAGCCCCAGCATTTT. The encoded protein is CASSGQDHQPQHF.

The rearrangement links TRBV20-1 to TRBJ1-2; D uncertain. Per germline, CDR1 DFQATT and CDR2 SNEGSKA (reference sequence). V was pared by 6 bases and J by 8 bases, with 13 bases between. The CDR3 runs to 11 residues. The CDR3 DNA is TGCAGTGCAATGGGAGTCTGGGGCTACACCTTC. This translates into CSAMGVWGYTF.

J is TRBJ2-3 and V is TRBV5-4; 7 nucleotides line up with TRBD2. Per the germline V gene, CDR1 is SGHNT and CDR2 is YYREEE (reference sequence). V shed 4 bases, J shed 0 bases, and the junction held 11 bases outside the gene matches. This CDR3 comprises 17 residues. The CDR3 bases are TGTGCCAGCAGCCCACGGTCAAGTAGCGGGAGCACAGATACGCAGTATTTT. Amino acid sequence: CASSPRSSSGSTDTQYF.

The chain is built from TRBV7-9 and TRBJ2-7, with D possibly matching TRBD2 (5 bases). CDR3 length: 12 residues. Germline V gene sequence: CDR1 SEHNR, CDR2 FQNEAQ (reference sequence). The V end lost 5 bases, the J end lost 6 bases, and 11 bases lay between the germline ends. Here the CDR3 DNA reads TGTGCCAGCAGCCACCGGGCGGGCGAGCAGTACTTC. Encoded protein: CASSHRAGEQYF.

The V gene is TRBV3-1 (or the pseudogene TRBV3-2), the J gene TRBJ2-2; 10 bases are a match to TRBD1. V lost 6 bases to trimming and J lost 5 bases; unmatched junction nucleotides: 6. The germline V gene has CDR1 LGHDT and CDR2 YNNKEL (reference sequence). CDR3 length: 15 amino acids. This chain's CDR3 is CASRTGTGATGELFF. The CDR3 DNA follows: TGTGCCAGCAGGACCGGGACAGGGGCTACCGGGGAGCTGTTTTTT.

The J gene is TRBJ2-1, the V gene TRBV10-3, with D tentatively TRBD2 (6 bases). The V end lost 5 bases, the J end lost 0 bases, and 14 bases lay between the germline ends. CDR3 length: 16 amino acids. Germline V gene lookup returns CDR1 ENHRY and CDR2 SYGVKD. CDR3 residues: CAISLAVANSYNEQFF. The CDR3 nucleotides read TGTGCCATCAGTTTAGCGGTGGCAAACTCCTACAATGAGCAGTTCTTC.

CDR3 region: CASKKLGASGNTIYF. The CDR3 DNA is TGTGCCAGCAAAAAACTGGGGGCGTCTGGAAACACCATATATTTT. The V and J genes are TRBV6-5 and TRBJ1-3, with TRBD1 as a possible D gene (6 bases). The V and J ends lost 7 bases and 1 base respectively, with 14 bases between them. CDR1 is MNHEY, CDR2 SVGAGI, per germline. The CDR3 has 15 residues.

The V and J genes are TRBV19 and TRBJ2-5, with a possible D match to TRBD2 (6 bases). Looked up from germline, CDR1 is LNHDA and CDR2 is SQIVND (reference sequence). This CDR3 has 15 amino acids. Trimming removed 5 bases at V and 3 bases at J, with 16 bases between. CDR3 amino acids: CASSPWGRTKETQYF. The CDR3 DNA reads TGTGCCAGTAGTCCTTGGGGTAGGACTAAAGAGACCCAGTACTTC.

This clone was counted once. The V call is TRBV18, the J call TRBJ1-1, with D possibly TRBD1 on 5 matching bases. Per germline, CDR1 KGHSH and CDR2 LQKENI. The CDR3 extends over 12 amino acids. V lost 6 bases, J lost 3 bases, and 8 bases lay in between. CDR3 nucleotides: TGTGCCAGCTCTCAGGGCTACACTGAAGCTTTCTTT. Its translation is CASSQGYTEAFF.

The gene calls are TRBV5-6 and TRBJ1-2, with 7 bases identical to TRBD1. Looked up from germline, CDR1 is SGHDT and CDR2 is YYEEEE. With 7 bases clipped from V and 5 bases from J, the junction kept 11 bases outside the gene matches. This CDR3 has 14 amino acids. CDR3 DNA sequence: TGTGCCAGCGGGGCTCTACAGGGGTTGTATGGCTACACCTTC. It encodes CASGALQGLYGYTF.

V is TRBV11-3 and J is TRBJ2-1, with 7 bases fitting TRBD1. V was pared by 2 bases and J by 4 bases, with 5 bases of the junction left unmatched. Germline V gene lookup returns CDR1 SGHNT and CDR2 YENEEA. The CDR3 covers 15 residues. Here the CDR3 reads CASSLPGQWYNEQFF. In DNA, the CDR3 is TGTGCCAGCAGCTTACCGGGACAGTGGTACAATGAGCAGTTCTTC.

This clone was seen more than once but under ten times. The genes are TRBV29-1 and TRBJ2-3; D might be TRBD2 (5 bases). Germline assignment: CDR1 SQVTM and CDR2 ANQGSEA. There are 13 residues in the CDR3. V gave up 6 bases and J gave up 0 bases, with 10 bases separating them. The CDR3 bases are TGCAGCGTCTTGCAGCGGAGCACAGATACGCAGTATTTT. It is translated as CSVLQRSTDTQYF.

The chain joins TRBV11-2 to TRBJ1-1; D is ambiguous. CDR1 and CDR2 from the germline V gene are SGHAT and FQNNGV. V was clipped by 1 base and J by 3 bases, with 9 bases between them. The CDR3 runs to 14 residues. CDR3: CASSLAAGHTEAFF. DNA for the CDR3: TGTGCCAGCAGCTTAGCCGCGGGTCACACTGAAGCTTTCTTT.

The chain uses TRBV3-1 (or the pseudogene TRBV3-2) and TRBJ1-3; possible D gene TRBD1, 5 bases. The CDR3 totals 16 residues. Germline V gene sequence: CDR1 LGHDT, CDR2 YNNKEL (reference sequence). Trimming stripped 0 bases from V and 4 bases from J, with 13 bases between. The CDR3 loop is CASSQDGRATGNTIYF. The CDR3 DNA reads as TGTGCCAGCAGCCAAGATGGCAGGGCCACCGGAAACACCATATATTTT.

The rearrangement links TRBV19 to TRBJ2-6; TRBD1 matches 9 bases. CDR1 LNHDA and CDR2 SQIVND come from the germline V gene (reference sequence). The CDR3 spans 16 residues. J lost 0 bases, V lost 7 bases, and 4 bases had no gene match. The DNA for the CDR3 is TGTGCCAGTATCGGACAGGGGTCCTCTGGGGCCAACGTCCTGACTTTC. Translated, it gives CASIGQGSSGANVLTF.

The V and J genes are TRBV25-1 and TRBJ1-4, with D possibly being TRBD1 (5 bases). Trimming stripped 8 bases from V and 10 bases from J, with 20 bases between. CDR1 is MGHDK and CDR2 is SYGVNS in the germline V gene. The CDR3 extends over 14 amino acids. The CDR3 bases are TGTGCCAGCGGCATGGGGGGGTACCCCCCAAAACTGTTTTTT. Its translation: CASGMGGYPPKLFF.

V is TRBV19 and J is TRBJ2-7, with 7 positions matching TRBD2. J was trimmed by 3 bases and V by 0 bases; bases with no gene match: 2. CDR1 is LNHDA and CDR2 is SQIVND in the germline V gene (reference sequence). The CDR3 spans 14 residues. CDR3 sequence (DNA): TGTGCCAGTAGTATAGACGGGGGGAACTACGAGCAGTACTTC. It specifies CASSIDGGNYEQYF.

The chain recombines TRBV6-5 with TRBJ2-2; perhaps TRBD1 as D (6 bases). The length of the CDR3 is 16 residues. The ends were cut back, 4 bases at V and 6 bases at J, with 18 bases in the middle. The V gene's germline CDR1 is MNHEY and CDR2 SVGAGI. The CDR3 nucleotides read TGTGCCAGCAGTTTTTTCGACAGGTCAGACCCCGGGGAGCTGTTTTTT. Its translation is CASSFFDRSDPGELFF.

The chain recombines TRBV5-1 with TRBJ2-1, with a tentative D call TRBD2 (5 bases). From germline, CDR1 is SGHRS and CDR2 YFSETQ. Trimming took 8 bases from V and 0 from J, leaving 12 bases between them. CDR3 length: 14 amino acids. The CDR3 bases are TGCGCCAGTGGCGAGGGCAGCTCCTACAATGAGCAGTTCTTC. It is translated as CASGEGSSYNEQFF.

V usage is TRBV19 and J usage is TRBJ2-1; 7 positions agree with TRBD2. Germline CDR1 reads LNHDA; CDR2 reads SQIVND (reference sequence). The CDR3 spans 14 residues. J lost 3 bases, V lost 4 bases, and 3 bases had no gene match. The CDR3 DNA sequence: TGTGCCAGTAGTAGGACTAGTAACTACAATGAGCAGTTCTTC. Protein sequence: CASSRTSNYNEQFF.

The rearrangement uses TRBV28 and TRBJ1-1, with 8 bases aligning to TRBD1. J was trimmed by 10 bases and V by 5 bases; bases with no gene match: 9. Germline lookup yields CDR1 MDHEN and CDR2 SYDVKM. The CDR3 contains 13 residues. The CDR3 sequence is CASSESGGLGAFF. CDR3 sequence (DNA): TGTGCCAGCAGTGAATCAGGGGGCCTAGGAGCTTTCTTT. Full variable domain (outside the CDR3, taken from reference TRBV28 and TRBJ1-1): DVKVTQSSRYLVKRTGEKVFLECVQDMDHENMFWYRQDPGLGLRLIYFSYDVKMKEKGDIPEGYSVSREKKERFSLILESASTNQTSMYLCASSESGGLGAFFGQGTRLTVV.

The chain joins TRBV6-5 to TRBJ1-5; D gene ambiguous. Trimming cost V 2 bases and J 3 bases, with 5 bases left between them. The CDR3 is made up of 13 amino acids. The germline V gene has CDR1 MNHEY and CDR2 SVGAGI. CDR3: CASSYEDNQPQHF. The CDR3 coding sequence is TGTGCCAGCAGTTACGAGGACAATCAGCCCCAGCATTTT.

The chain joins TRBV18 to TRBJ2-1; D remains ambiguous. The CDR3 extends over 14 amino acids. The V gene's germline CDR1 is KGHSH and CDR2 LQKENI. Trimming stripped 0 bases from V and 7 bases from J, with 10 bases between. CDR3 protein: CASSPPELRNEQFF. CDR3 coding DNA: TGTGCCAGCTCACCACCGGAACTACGGAATGAGCAGTTCTTC.

This clone was seen more than once but under ten times. The chain combines TRBV2 with TRBJ1-1, with a possible D match to TRBD1 (6 bases). The CDR3 runs to 13 residues. Trimming pared 4 bases from V and 4 bases from J, leaving 10 bases between. CDR1 is SNHLY, CDR2 FYNNEI, per germline. The CDR3 is CASSAGASTEAFF. In DNA form, the CDR3 reads TGTGCCAGCAGTGCAGGGGCCAGCACTGAAGCTTTCTTT. Combining the CDR3 with reference TRBV2 and TRBJ1-1 gives the whole variable domain EPEVTQTPSHQVTQMGQEVILRCVPISNHLYFYWYRQILGQKVEFLVSFYNNEISEKSEIFDDQFSVERPDGSNFTLKIRSTKLEDSAMYFCASSAGASTEAFFGQGTRLTVV.

This clone was picked up many times. The chain carries TRBV7-2 and TRBJ1-1; 7 nucleotides align to TRBD1. Germline-derived CDR1 and CDR2 are SGHTA and FQGNSA. Trimming removed 4 bases from V and 3 bases from J; junction bases left unmatched: 8. CDR3 size: 15 residues. The CDR3 nucleotides are TGTGCCAGCAGCTGGGGACAGCCCGGGGACACTGAAGCTTTCTTT. Translating it yields CASSWGQPGDTEAFF.

The CDR3 DNA reads TGTGCCAGCAGCTTGGCCGGGACAGGGCTCACTGAAGCTTTCTTT. It specifies CASSLAGTGLTEAFF. J is TRBJ1-1 and V is TRBV5-5; 9 bases align to TRBD1. There are 15 residues in the CDR3. Per the germline V gene, CDR1 is SGHKS and CDR2 is YYEKEE (reference sequence). The trim removed 0 bases at V and 4 bases at J, leaving 4 bases unmatched.

The chain combines TRBV4-1 with TRBJ2-1; perhaps TRBD2 as D (5 bases). Trimming cost V 1 base and J 4 bases, with 11 bases left between them. Germline values: CDR1 MGHRA, CDR2 YSYEKL. CDR3 size: 15 residues. This CDR3 reads CASSQGRAEYNEQFF. CDR3 bases: TGCGCCAGCAGCCAAGGAAGAGCGGAATACAATGAGCAGTTCTTC.

V usage is TRBV30 and J usage is TRBJ2-5; a weak D match, TRBD2 (6 bases). CDR1 and CDR2 (germline): GTSNPN, SVGIG (reference sequence). The V end was cut by 5 bases, the J end by 5 bases, with 15 bases between. The CDR3 loop spans 13 amino acids. The CDR3 DNA sequence: TGTGCCTGGGGCGCTACTAGCTGGGAGACCCAGTACTTC. Encoded protein: CAWGATSWETQYF.

This chain uses TRBV6-5 with TRBJ1-1, with 10 bases fitting TRBD1. The CDR3 extends over 14 amino acids. Germline CDR1 is MNHEY and CDR2 is SVGAGI. V trimming: 5 bases; J trimming: 6 bases; junction bases outside the gene matches: 6. CDR3 sequence: CASSTRQGASEAFF. The CDR3, as DNA: TGTGCCAGCAGTACACGACAGGGGGCCTCTGAAGCTTTCTTT.